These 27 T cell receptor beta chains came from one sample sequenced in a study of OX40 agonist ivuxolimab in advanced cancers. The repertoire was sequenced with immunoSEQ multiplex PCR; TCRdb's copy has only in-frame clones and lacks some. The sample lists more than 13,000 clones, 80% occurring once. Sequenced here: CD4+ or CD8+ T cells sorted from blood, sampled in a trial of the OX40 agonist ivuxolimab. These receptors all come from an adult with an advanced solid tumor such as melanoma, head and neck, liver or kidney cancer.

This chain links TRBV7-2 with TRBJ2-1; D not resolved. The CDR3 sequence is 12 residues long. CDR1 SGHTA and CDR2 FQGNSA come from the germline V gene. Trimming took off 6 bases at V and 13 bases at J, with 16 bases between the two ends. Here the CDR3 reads CASSWTLANQFF. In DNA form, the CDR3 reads TGTGCCAGCAGTTGGACGTTAGCTAACCAGTTCTTC.

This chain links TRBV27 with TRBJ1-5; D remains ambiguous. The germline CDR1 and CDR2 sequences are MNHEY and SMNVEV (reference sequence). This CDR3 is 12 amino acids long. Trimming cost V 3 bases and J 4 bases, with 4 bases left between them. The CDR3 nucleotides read TGTGCCAGCAGTTTTTGGAATCAGCCCCAGCATTTT. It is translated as CASSFWNQPQHF.

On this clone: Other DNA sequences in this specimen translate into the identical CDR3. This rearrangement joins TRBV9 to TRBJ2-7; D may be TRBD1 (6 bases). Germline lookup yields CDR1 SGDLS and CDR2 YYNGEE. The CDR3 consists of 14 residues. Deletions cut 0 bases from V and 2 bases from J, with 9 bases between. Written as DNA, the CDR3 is TGTGCCAGCAGCGTAGAAGGGGGACCCTACGAGCAGTACTTC. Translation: CASSVEGGPYEQYF.

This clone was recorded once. This CDR3 is CASTRQRNTGELFF. The CDR3 nucleotides read TGTGCCAGCACCAGACAAAGAAACACCGGGGAGCTGTTTTTT. The chain carries TRBV6-5 and TRBJ2-2; D is unclear. The V end was cut by 7 bases, the J end by 2 bases, with 11 bases between. The CDR3 has 14 amino acids. Germline assignment: CDR1 MNHEY and CDR2 SVGAGI.

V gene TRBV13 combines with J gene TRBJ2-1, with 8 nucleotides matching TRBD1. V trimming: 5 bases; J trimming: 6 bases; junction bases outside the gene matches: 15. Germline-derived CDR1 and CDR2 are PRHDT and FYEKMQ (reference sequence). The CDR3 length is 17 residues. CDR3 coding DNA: TGTGCCAGCAGCCTCACCTTAGACAGGGGTGAGGGCAATGAGCAGTTCTTC. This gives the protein CASSLTLDRGEGNEQFF. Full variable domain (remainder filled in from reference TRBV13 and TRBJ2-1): AAGVIQSPRHLIKEKRETATLKCYPIPRHDTVYWYQQGPGQDPQFLISFYEKMQSDKGSIPDRFSAQQFSDYHSELNMSSLELGDSALYFCASSLTLDRGEGNEQFFGPGTRLTVL.

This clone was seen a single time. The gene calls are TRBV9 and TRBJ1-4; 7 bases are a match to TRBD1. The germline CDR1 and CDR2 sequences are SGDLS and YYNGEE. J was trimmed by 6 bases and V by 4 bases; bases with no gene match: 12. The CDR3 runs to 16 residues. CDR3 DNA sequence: TGTGCCAGCAGCTCGGGACAGCGGGGGGGATATGAAAAACTGTTTTTT. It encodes CASSSGQRGGYEKLFF.

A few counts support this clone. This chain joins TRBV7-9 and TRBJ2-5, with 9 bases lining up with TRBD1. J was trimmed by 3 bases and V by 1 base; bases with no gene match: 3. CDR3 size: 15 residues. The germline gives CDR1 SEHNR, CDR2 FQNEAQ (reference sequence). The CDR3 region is CASSLGQGEKETQYF. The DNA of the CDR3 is TGTGCCAGCAGCTTAGGACAGGGGGAAAAAGAGACCCAGTACTTC.

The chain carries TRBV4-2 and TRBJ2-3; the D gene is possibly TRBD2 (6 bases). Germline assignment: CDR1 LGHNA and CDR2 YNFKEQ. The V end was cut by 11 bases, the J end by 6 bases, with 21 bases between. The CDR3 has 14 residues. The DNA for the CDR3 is TGTGCCTCCTGCCCATTGGGGGGATCTGATACGCAGTATTTT. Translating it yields CASCPLGGSDTQYF.

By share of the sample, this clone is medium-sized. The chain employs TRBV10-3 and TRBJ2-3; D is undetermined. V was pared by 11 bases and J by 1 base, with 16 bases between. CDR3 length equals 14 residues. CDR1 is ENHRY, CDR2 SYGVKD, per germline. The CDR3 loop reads CAVASSSGTDTQYF. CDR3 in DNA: TGTGCCGTCGCATCCTCGTCAGGCACAGATACGCAGTATTTT.

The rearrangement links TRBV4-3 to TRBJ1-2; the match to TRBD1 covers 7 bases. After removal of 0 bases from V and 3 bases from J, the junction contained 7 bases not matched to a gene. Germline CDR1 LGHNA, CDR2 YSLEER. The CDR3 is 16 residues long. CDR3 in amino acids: CASSQDFGTEYYGYTF. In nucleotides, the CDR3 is TGCGCCAGCAGCCAAGATTTCGGGACAGAGTACTATGGCTACACCTTC.

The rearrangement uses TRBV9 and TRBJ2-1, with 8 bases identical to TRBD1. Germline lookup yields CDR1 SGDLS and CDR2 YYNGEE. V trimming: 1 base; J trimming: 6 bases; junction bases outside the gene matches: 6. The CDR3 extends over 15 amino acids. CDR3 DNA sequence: TGTGCCAGCAGCGTAACGGGAGACAGGGGCAATGAGCAGTTCTTC. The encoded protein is CASSVTGDRGNEQFF.

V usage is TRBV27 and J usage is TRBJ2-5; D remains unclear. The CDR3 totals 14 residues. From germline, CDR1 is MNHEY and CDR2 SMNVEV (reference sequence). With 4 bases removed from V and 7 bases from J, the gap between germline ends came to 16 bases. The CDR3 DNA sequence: TGTGCCAGCAGTTCCCACCCTAGTAGTTGGACCCAGTACTTC. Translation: CASSSHPSSWTQYF.

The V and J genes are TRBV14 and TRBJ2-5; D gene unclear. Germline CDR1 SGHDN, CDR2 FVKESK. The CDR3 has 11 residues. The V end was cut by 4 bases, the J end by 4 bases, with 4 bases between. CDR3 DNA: TGTGCCAGCAGCCGCTCAGAGACCCAGTACTTC. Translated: CASSRSETQYF.

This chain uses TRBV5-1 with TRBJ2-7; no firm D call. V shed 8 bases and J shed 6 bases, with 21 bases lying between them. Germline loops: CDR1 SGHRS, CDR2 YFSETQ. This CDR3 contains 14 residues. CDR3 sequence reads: CASVPMDREGEQYF. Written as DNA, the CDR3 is TGCGCCAGTGTTCCGATGGACCGAGAAGGCGAGCAGTACTTC.

The CDR3 region is CASSLLETGGYEQYF. The CDR3 coding sequence is TGCGCCAGCAGCCTACTCGAGACAGGAGGATACGAGCAGTACTTC. This sequence joins TRBV4-3 and TRBJ2-7; TRBD1 might be the D (6 bases). This CDR3 region has 15 residues. The ends were cut back, 4 bases at V and 4 bases at J, with 17 bases in the middle. Germline CDR1 LGHNA, CDR2 YSLEER.

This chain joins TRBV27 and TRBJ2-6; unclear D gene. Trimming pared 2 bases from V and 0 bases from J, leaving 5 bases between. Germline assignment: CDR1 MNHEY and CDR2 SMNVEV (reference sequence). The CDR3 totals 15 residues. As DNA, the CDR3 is TGTGCCAGCAGTTTAGCTACCTCTGGGGCCAACGTCCTGACTTTC. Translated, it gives CASSLATSGANVLTF. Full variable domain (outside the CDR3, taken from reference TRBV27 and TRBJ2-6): EAQVTQNPRYLITVTGKKLTVTCSQNMNHEYMSWYRQDPGLGLRQIYYSMNVEVTDKGDVPEGYKVSRKEKRNFPLILESPSPNQTSLYFCASSLATSGANVLTFGAGSRLTVL.

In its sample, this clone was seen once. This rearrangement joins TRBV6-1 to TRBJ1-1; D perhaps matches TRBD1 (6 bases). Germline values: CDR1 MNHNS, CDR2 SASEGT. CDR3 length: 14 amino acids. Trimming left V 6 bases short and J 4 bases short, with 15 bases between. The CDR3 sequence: CASSKFQGSTEAFF. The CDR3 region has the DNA TGTGCCAGCAGCAAATTTCAGGGGTCCACTGAAGCTTTCTTT.

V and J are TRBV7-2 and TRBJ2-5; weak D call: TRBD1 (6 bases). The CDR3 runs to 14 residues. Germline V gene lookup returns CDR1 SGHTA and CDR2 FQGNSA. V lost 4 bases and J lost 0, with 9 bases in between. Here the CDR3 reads CASSYTGYQETQYF. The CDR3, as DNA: TGTGCCAGCAGCTACACAGGGTACCAAGAGACCCAGTACTTC.

CDR3 bases: TGTGCCAGCAGCTTATATGAGGGTTATGGCTACACCTTC. As protein: CASSLYEGYGYTF. The rearrangement uses TRBV11-3 and TRBJ1-2; no reliable D call. With 2 bases removed from V and 5 bases from J, the gap between germline ends came to 9 bases. This CDR3 is 13 amino acids long. Germline assignment: CDR1 SGHNT and CDR2 YENEEA.

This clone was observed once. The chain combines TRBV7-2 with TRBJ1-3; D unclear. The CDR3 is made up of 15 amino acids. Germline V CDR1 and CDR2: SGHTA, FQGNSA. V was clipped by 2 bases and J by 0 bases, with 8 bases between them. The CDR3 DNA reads TGTGCCAGCAGCTTACAAGGGAACTCTGGAAACACCATATATTTT. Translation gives CASSLQGNSGNTIYF.

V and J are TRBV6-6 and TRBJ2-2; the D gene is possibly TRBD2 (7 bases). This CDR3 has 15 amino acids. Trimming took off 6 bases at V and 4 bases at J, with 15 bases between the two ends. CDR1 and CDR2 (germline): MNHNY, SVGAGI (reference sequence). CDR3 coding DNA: TGTGCCAGCAGGCGGGGGCAGGGTGGCACCGGGGAGCTGTTTTTT. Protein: CASRRGQGGTGELFF.

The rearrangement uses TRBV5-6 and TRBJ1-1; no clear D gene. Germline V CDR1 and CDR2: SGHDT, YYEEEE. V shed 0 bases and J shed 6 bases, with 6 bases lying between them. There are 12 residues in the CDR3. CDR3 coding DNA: TGTGCCAGCAGCTTGGGGGCAGCTGAAGCTTTCTTT. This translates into CASSLGAAEAFF. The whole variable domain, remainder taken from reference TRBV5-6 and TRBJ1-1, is DAGVTQSPTHLIKTRGQQVTLRCSPKSGHDTVSWYQQALGQGPQFIFQYYEEEERQRGNFPDRFSGHQFPNYSSELNVNALLLGDSALYLCASSLGAAEAFFGQGTRLTVV.

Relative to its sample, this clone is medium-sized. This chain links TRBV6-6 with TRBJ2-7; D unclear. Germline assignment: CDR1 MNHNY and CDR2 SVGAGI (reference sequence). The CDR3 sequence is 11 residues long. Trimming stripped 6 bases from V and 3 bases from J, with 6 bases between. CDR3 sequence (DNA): TGTGCCAGCAGGTACAGCTACGAGCAGTACTTC. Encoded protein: CASRYSYEQYF.

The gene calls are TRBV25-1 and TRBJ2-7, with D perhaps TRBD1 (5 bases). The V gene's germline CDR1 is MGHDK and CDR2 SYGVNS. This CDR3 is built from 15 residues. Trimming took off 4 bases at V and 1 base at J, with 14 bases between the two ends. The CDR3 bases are TGTGCCAGCAGTGCCCTACAGGATAAGTCCTACGAGCAGTACTTC. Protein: CASSALQDKSYEQYF.

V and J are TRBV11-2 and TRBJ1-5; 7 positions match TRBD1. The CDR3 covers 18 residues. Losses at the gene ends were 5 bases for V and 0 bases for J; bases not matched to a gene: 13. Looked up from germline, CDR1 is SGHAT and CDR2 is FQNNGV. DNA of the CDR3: TGTGCCAGCAGCGCCGACCTATCCACAGGGGCTAGCAATCAGCCCCAGCATTTT. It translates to CASSADLSTGASNQPQHF.

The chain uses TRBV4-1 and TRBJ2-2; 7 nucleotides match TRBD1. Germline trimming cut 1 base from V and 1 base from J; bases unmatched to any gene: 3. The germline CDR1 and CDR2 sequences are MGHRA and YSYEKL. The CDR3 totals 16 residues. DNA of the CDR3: TGCGCCAGCAGCCAAGTTCCAGGGGGGAACACCGGGGAGCTGTTTTTT. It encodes CASSQVPGGNTGELFF.

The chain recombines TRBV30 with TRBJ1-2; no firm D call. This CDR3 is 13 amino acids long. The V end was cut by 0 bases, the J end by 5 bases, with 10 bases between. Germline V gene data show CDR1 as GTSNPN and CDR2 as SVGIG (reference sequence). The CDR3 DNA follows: TGTGCCTGGAGTGTTTCAGATTTTTATGGCTACACCTTC. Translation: CAWSVSDFYGYTF.